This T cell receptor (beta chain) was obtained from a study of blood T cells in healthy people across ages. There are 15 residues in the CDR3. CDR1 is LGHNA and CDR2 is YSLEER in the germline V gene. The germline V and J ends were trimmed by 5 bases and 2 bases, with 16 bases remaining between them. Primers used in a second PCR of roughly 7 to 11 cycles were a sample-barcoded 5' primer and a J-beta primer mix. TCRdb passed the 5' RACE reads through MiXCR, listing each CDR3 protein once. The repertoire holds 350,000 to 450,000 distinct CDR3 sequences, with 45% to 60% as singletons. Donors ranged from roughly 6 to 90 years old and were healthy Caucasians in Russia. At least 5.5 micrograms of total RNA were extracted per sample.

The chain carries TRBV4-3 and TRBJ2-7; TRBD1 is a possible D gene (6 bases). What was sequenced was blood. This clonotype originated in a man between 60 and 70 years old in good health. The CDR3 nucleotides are TGCGCCAGCAGCGCGGACAGCCACGAAACCTACGAGCAGTACTTC. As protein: CASSADSHETYEQYF.